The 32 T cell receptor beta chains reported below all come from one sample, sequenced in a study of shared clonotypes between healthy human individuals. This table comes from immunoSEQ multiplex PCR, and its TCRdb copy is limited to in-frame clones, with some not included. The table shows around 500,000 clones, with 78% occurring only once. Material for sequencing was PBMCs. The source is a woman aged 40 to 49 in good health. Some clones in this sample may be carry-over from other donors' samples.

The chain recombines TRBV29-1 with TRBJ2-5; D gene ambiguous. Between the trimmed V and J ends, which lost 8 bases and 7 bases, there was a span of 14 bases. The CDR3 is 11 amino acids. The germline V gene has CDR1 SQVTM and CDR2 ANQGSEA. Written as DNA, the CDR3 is TGCAGCTCTGGGATCTCGGGGACCCAGTACTTC. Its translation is CSSGISGTQYF.

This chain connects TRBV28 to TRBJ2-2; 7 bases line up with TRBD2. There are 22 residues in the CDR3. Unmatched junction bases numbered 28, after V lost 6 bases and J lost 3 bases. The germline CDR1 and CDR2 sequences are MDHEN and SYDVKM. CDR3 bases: TGTGCCAGCAGCGGAGGCGGCGGGAGTTACCGCCAATGGTTCGGGGACACCGGGGAGCTGTTTTTT. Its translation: CASSGGGGSYRQWFGDTGELFF.

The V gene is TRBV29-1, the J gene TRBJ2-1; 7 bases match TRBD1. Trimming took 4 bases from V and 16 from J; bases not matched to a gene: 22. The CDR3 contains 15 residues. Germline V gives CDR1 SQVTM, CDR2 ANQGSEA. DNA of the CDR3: TGCAGCGTTGTACCTTTCGGACAGGAAGGGGGTTCCCCATTCTTC. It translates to CSVVPFGQEGGSPFF.

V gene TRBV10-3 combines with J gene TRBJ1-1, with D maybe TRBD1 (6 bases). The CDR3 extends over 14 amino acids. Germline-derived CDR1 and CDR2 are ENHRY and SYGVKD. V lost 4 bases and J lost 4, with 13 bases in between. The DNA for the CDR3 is TGTGCCATCAGTGTGGGGGGCCTCTTCACTGAAGCTTTCTTT. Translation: CAISVGGLFTEAFF.

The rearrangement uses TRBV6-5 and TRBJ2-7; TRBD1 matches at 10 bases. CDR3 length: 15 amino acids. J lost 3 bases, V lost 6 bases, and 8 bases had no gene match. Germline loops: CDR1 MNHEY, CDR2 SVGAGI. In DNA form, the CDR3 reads TGTGCCAGCAGACTGGGGACAGGGGAGATCTACGAGCAGTACTTC. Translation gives CASRLGTGEIYEQYF.

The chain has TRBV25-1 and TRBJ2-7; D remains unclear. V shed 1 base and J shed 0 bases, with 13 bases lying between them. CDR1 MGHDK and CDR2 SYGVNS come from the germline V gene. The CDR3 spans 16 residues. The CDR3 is CASSEFGVPSSYEQYF. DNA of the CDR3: TGTGCCAGCAGTGAATTTGGGGTCCCGAGCTCCTACGAGCAGTACTTC.

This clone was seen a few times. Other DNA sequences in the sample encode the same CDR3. Here the CDR3 DNA reads TGTGCCAGCAGCCCACCCGGGCTAGCGAGCACCGGGGAGCTGTTTTTT. Its protein is CASSPPGLASTGELFF. The V and J genes are TRBV9 and TRBJ2-2; D possibly corresponds to TRBD2 (6 bases). The germline V gene has CDR1 SGDLS and CDR2 YYNGEE. V was shortened by 4 bases and J by 4 bases, with 17 bases between the two germline ends. The CDR3 is 16 residues long.

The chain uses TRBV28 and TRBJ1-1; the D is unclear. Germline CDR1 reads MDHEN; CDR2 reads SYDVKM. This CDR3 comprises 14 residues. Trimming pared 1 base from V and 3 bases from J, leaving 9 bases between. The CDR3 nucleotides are TGTGCCAGCAGTTTATCCCGGCCTCACACTGAAGCTTTCTTT. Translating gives CASSLSRPHTEAFF.

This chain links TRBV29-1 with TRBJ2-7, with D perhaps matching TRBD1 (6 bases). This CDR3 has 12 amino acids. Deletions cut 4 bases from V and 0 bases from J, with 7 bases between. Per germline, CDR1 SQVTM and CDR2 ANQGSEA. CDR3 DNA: TGCAGCGTTGTGGGGGCCTCCTACGAGCAGTACTTC. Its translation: CSVVGASYEQYF.

The CDR3 sequence: CASHDGAAGYTF. CDR3 coding DNA: TGTGCCAGCCACGATGGGGCAGCAGGCTACACCTTC. The V gene is TRBV6-1, the J gene TRBJ1-2; D may be TRBD1 (5 bases). Germline assignment: CDR1 MNHNS and CDR2 SASEGT. Between the trimmed V and J ends, which lost 8 bases and 8 bases, there was a span of 15 bases. The CDR3 covers 12 residues.

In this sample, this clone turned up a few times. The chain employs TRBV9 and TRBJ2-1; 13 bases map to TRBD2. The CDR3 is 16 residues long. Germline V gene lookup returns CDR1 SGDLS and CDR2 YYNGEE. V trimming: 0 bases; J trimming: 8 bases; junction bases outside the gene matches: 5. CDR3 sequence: CASSVGGLAGSDEQFF. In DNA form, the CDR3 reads TGTGCCAGCAGCGTAGGGGGACTAGCGGGAAGCGATGAGCAGTTCTTC.

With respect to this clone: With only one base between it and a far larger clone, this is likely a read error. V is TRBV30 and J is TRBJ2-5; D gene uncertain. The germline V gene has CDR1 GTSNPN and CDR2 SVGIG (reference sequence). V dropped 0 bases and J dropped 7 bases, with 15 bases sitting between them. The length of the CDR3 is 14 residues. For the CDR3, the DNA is TGTGCCTGGAGTGTAATCGGCAGCCTTGGGACCCAGTACTTC. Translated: CAWSVIGSLGTQYF. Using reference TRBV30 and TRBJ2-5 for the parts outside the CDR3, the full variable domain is SQTIHQWPATLVQPVGSPLSLECTVEGTSNPNLYWYRQAAGRGLQLLFYSVGIGQISSEVPQNLSASRPQDRQFILSSKKLLLSDSGFYLCAWSVIGSLGTQYFGPGTRLLVL.

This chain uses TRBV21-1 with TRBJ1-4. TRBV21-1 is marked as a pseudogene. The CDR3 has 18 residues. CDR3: CASSKGGRARAESEKLFF. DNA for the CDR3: TGTGCCAGCAGCAAAGGTGGGCGGGCGAGGGCAGAGAGTGAAAAACTGTTTTTT.

CDR3 residues: CASSIWAGRGDEQFF. CDR3 DNA sequence: TGTGCCAGTAGTATATGGGCAGGGCGCGGCGATGAGCAGTTCTTC. V usage is TRBV19 and J usage is TRBJ2-1, with D maybe TRBD1 (5 bases). The CDR3 contains 15 residues. Germline CDR1 is LNHDA and CDR2 is SQIVND (reference sequence). V gave up 2 bases and J gave up 8 bases, with 16 bases separating them.

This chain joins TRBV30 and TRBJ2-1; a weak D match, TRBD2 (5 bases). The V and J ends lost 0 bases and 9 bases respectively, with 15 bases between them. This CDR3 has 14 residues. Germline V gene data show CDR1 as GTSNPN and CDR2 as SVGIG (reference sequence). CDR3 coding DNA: TGTGCCTGGAGTGTAGGAGTGTTCGGGGTTGAGCAGTTCTTC. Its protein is CAWSVGVFGVEQFF.

In DNA form, the CDR3 reads TGTGCCAGCAGCCTAGCGGGAGTACAGTACTTC. This gives the protein CASSLAGVQYF. The chain carries TRBV6-1 and TRBJ2-7, with 10 bases fitting TRBD2. With 6 bases clipped from V and 10 bases from J, the junction kept 3 bases outside the gene matches. The CDR3 is 11 amino acids. Looked up from germline, CDR1 is MNHNS and CDR2 is SASEGT.

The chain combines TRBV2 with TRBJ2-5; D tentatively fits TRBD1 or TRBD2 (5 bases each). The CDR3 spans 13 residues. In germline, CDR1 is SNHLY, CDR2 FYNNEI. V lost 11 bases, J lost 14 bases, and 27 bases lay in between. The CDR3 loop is CAAFGTPEYEQYF. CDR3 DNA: TGTGCCGCGTTCGGGACGCCAGAGTACGAGCAATACTTC.

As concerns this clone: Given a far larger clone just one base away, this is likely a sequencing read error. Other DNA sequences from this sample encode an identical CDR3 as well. The CDR3 coding sequence is TGCGCCAGCAGCTTCTACAGGGCCACTGAAGCTTTCTTT. The encoded protein is CASSFYRATEAFF. The J gene is TRBJ1-1, the V gene TRBV5-1; tentative D call: TRBD1 (6 bases). Per the germline V gene, CDR1 is SGHRS and CDR2 is YFSETQ. There are 13 residues in the CDR3. Deletions cut 2 bases from V and 4 bases from J, with 9 bases between.

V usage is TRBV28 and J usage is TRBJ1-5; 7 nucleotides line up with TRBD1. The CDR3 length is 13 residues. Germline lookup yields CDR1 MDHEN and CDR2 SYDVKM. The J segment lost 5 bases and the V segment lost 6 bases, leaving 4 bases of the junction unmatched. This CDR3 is CASRRTGYQPQHF. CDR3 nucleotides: TGTGCCAGCAGAAGGACAGGCTATCAGCCCCAGCATTTT.

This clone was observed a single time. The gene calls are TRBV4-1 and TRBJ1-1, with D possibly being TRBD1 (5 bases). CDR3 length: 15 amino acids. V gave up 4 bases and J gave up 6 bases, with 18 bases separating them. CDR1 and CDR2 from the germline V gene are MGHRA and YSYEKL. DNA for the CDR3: TGCGCCAGCAGCCCATTAGGGACGAGGGACCCTGAAGCTTTCTTT. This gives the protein CASSPLGTRDPEAFF.

Here the CDR3 DNA reads TGTGCCAGCAGCTTGGGACAGGTCTACGAGCAGTACTTC. Translating gives CASSLGQVYEQYF. The chain combines TRBV5-4 with TRBJ2-7, with D possibly matching TRBD1 (6 bases). This CDR3 contains 13 residues. Between the trimmed V and J ends, which lost 0 bases and 3 bases, there was a span of 7 bases. Per germline, CDR1 SGHNT and CDR2 YYREEE (reference sequence).

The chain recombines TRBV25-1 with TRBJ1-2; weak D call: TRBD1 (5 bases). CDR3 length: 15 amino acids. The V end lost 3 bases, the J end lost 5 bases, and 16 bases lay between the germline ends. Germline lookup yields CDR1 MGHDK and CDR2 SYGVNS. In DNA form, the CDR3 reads TGTGCCAGCAGTGATACAGGAACCCTGGGGTATGGCTACACCTTC. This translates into CASSDTGTLGYGYTF.

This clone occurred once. CDR3 sequence reads: CASSEQAQSTDTQYF. The CDR3 DNA sequence: TGCGCCAGCAGTGAACAAGCGCAAAGCACAGATACGCAGTATTTT. The chain carries TRBV10-1 and TRBJ2-3; D gene ambiguous. V dropped 3 bases and J dropped 0 bases, with 10 bases sitting between them. Germline V gene sequence: CDR1 WNHNN, CDR2 SYGVQD (reference sequence). The CDR3 extends over 15 amino acids.

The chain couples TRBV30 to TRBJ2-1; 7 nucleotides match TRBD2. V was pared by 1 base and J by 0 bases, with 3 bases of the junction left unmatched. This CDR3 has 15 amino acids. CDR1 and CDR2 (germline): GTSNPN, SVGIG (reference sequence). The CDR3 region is CAWSGGGSSYNEQFF. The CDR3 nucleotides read TGTGCCTGGAGTGGGGGCGGGAGCTCCTACAATGAGCAGTTCTTC. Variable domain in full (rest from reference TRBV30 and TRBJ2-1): SQTIHQWPATLVQPVGSPLSLECTVEGTSNPNLYWYRQAAGRGLQLLFYSVGIGQISSEVPQNLSASRPQDRQFILSSKKLLLSDSGFYLCAWSGGGSSYNEQFFGPGTRLTVL.

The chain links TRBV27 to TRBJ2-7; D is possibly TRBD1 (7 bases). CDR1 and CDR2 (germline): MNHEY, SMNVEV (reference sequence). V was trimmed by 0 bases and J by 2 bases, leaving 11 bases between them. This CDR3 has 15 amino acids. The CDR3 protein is CASSLSGGQPYEQYF. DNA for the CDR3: TGTGCCAGCAGTTTATCGGGGGGACAGCCCTACGAGCAGTACTTC.

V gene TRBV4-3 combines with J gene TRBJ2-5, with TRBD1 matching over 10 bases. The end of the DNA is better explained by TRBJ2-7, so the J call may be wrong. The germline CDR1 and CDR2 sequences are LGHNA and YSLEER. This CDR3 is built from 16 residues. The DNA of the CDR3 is TGCGCCAGCAGCCAAGGGCCGGACAGGGGGACCTACGAGCAGTACTTC. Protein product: CASSQGPDRGTYEQYF.

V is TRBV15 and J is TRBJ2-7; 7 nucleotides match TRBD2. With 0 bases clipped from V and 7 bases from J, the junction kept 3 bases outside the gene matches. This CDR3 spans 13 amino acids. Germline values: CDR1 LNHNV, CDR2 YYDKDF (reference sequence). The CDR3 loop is CATSRDPAGEQYF. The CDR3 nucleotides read TGTGCCACCAGCAGAGATCCAGCGGGAGAGCAGTACTTC.

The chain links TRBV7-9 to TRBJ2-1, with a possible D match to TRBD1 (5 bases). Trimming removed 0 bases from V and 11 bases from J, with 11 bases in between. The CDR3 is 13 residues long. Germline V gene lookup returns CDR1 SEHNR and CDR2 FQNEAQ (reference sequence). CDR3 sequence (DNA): TGTGCCAGCAGCTTAGCACTTCAGGGCAAGCAGTTCTTC. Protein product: CASSLALQGKQFF.

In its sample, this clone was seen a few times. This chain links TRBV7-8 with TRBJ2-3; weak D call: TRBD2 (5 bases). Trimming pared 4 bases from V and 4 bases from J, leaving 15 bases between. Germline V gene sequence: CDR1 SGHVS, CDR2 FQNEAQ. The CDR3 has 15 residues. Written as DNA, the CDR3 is TGTGCCAGCAGCTCCGGCACCGGAGGTGCAGATACGCAGTATTTT. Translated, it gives CASSSGTGGADTQYF.

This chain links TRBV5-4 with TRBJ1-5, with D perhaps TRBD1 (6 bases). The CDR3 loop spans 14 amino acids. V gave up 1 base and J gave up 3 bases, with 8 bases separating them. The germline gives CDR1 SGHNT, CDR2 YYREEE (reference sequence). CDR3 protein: CASSLRGNNQPQHF. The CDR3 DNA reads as TGTGCCAGCAGCTTGAGGGGGAACAATCAGCCCCAGCATTTT.

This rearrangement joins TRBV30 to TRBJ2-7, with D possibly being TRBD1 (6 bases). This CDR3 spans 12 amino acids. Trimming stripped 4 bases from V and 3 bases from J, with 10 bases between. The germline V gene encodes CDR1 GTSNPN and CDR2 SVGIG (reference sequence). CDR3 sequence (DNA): TGTGCCTGGACGGGGACACACTACGAGCAGTACTTC. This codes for CAWTGTHYEQYF.

CDR3: CASSEETEETQYF. The CDR3 bases are TGTGCCAGCAGTGAAGAGACAGAAGAGACCCAGTACTTC. This sequence joins TRBV2 and TRBJ2-5; possible D gene TRBD1, 5 bases. The V gene's germline CDR1 is SNHLY and CDR2 FYNNEI. Trimming left V 1 base short and J 3 bases short, with 6 bases between. CDR3 length: 13 residues.